This TCR beta chain was retrieved from a study of T cells in Graves' hyperthyroidism and ophthalmopathy. In the study overall: Peripheral blood was collected at initial diagnosis, before any treatment. Whole-study findings and limits: Using 13 V-J features, a model discriminated ophthalmopathy from stable hyperthyroidism. Model predictions of ophthalmopathy came a median approximately 6.8 months before onset.

The CDR3 regions of TCR beta were amplified from RNA transcripts. Using the HTBI primer set, a first-round RT-PCR was run on the TCR CDR3. TCRdb independently ran MiXCR on the multiplex PCR reads; one entry per CDR3 protein. The table has 530,000 or so distinct CDR3 sequences, 15% to 20% seen once; the top ten hold roughly 18%. On this clonotype itself: Its antigen is not identified.

Germline CDR1 reads MNHNS; CDR2 reads SASEGT. The CDR3 is 14 residues long. Trimming removed 6 bases at V and 3 bases at J, with 12 bases between. V is TRBV6-1 and J is TRBJ1-5, with D maybe TRBD1 (5 bases). Specimen: blood. The TCR comes from a woman between 18 and 29 years old with Graves' ophthalmopathy. CDR3 sequence: CASSVQGTNQPQHF. The CDR3 DNA reads TGTGCCAGCAGCGTCCAGGGCACCAATCAGCCCCAGCATTTT.